Shown below are 21 T cell receptor beta chains from a single sample sequenced in a study of blood T cells in healthy people across ages. Combining a sample-barcoded 5' primer with a J-beta primer mix, a second PCR ran for roughly 7 to 12 cycles. TCRdb re-derived calls from the 5' RACE reads in MiXCR, one entry per CDR3 protein. The table lists about 630,000 distinct CDR3 sequences, about 21% of them singletons, with about 3.6% in the top ten. Specimen: blood. The receptors derive from a man between 70 and 80 years old in good health.

The CDR3 DNA reads TGCGCCAGCAGCCGGACAGGGGGGTTCCAAGAGACCCAGTACTTC. This sequence encodes CASSRTGGFQETQYF. The V call is TRBV5-1, the J call TRBJ2-5; the match to TRBD1 covers 10 bases. CDR3 length equals 15 residues. Germline V gene sequence: CDR1 SGHRS, CDR2 YFSETQ. Losses at the gene ends were 4 bases for V and 1 base for J; bases not matched to a gene: 4.

This clonotype has more than one count but fewer than ten. The chain uses TRBV6-5 and TRBJ2-7, with 8 bases lining up with TRBD2. The CDR3 runs to 15 residues. V dropped 0 bases and J dropped 6; count of bases not matched to a gene: 7. Germline-derived CDR1 and CDR2 are MNHEY and SVGAGI. The CDR3 protein is CASSYSAGGSFEQYF. CDR3 nucleotides: TGTGCCAGCAGTTACTCTGCGGGAGGATCTTTCGAGCAGTACTTC.

This clonotype was seen a handful of times. This rearrangement joins TRBV7-2 to TRBJ2-3; D may be TRBD1 or TRBD2 (5 bases each). CDR1 and CDR2 from the germline V gene are SGHTA and FQGNSA. V gave up 5 bases and J gave up 6 bases, with 21 bases separating them. This CDR3 is built from 16 residues. The CDR3 loop is CASSITGTGIRDTQYF. The CDR3 nucleotides are TGTGCCAGCAGCATTACCGGGACGGGGATTCGGGATACGCAGTATTTT.

The rearrangement links TRBV5-1 to TRBJ1-4; D perhaps matches TRBD1 (5 bases). Germline V lookup: CDR1 SGHRS, CDR2 YFSETQ. Trimming left V 5 bases short and J 3 bases short, with 14 bases between. The CDR3 consists of 15 residues. CDR3 amino acids: CASRPDPGSNEKLFF. In DNA form, the CDR3 reads TGCGCCAGCAGACCCGATCCAGGGTCTAATGAAAAACTGTTTTTT.

This clonotype was detected a few times. This chain uses TRBV10-3 with TRBJ2-1, with 12 bases aligning to TRBD2. V gave up 8 bases and J gave up 10 bases; unmatched junction bases: 9. The CDR3 consists of 14 residues. The V gene's germline CDR1 is ENHRY and CDR2 SYGVKD. The CDR3 DNA sequence: TGTGCCATCGGTCTAGCGGGAGGGAATTTGGAGCAGTTCTTC. This codes for CAIGLAGGNLEQFF.

This clonotype was seen only a few times. The chain recombines TRBV3-1 with TRBJ1-2; perhaps TRBD1 as D (5 bases). V was shortened by 3 bases and J by 4 bases, with 18 bases between the two germline ends. CDR3 length: 16 amino acids. Germline V gives CDR1 LGHDT, CDR2 YNNKEL (reference sequence). Here the CDR3 DNA reads TGTGCCAGCAGCCATGGCTGGGGGGAGCACCTCTATGGCTACACCTTC. Its protein is CASSHGWGEHLYGYTF. The full variable domain, with the rest looked up from reference TRBV3-1 and TRBJ1-2, is DTAVSQTPKYLVTQMGNDKSIKCEQNLGHDTMYWYKQDSKKFLKIMFSYNNKELIINETVPNRFSPKSPDKAHLNLHINSLELGDSAVYFCASSHGWGEHLYGYTFGSGTRLTVV.

The table lists this clonotype with many counts. The chain has TRBV14 and TRBJ2-1; 12 bases line up with TRBD2. Germline assignment: CDR1 SGHDN and CDR2 FVKESK. V trimming: 2 bases; J trimming: 4 bases; junction bases outside the gene matches: 0. The CDR3 loop spans 15 amino acids. In DNA, the CDR3 is TGTGCCAGCAGCCAACTAGCGGGAGGGTACAATGAGCAGTTCTTC. Translating it yields CASSQLAGGYNEQFF. The variable domain in full, completed from reference TRBV14 and TRBJ2-1, reads EAGVTQFPSHSVIEKGQTVTLRCDPISGHDNLYWYRRVMGKEIKFLLHFVKESKQDESGMPNNRFLAERTGGTYSTLKVQPAELEDSGVYFCASSQLAGGYNEQFFGPGTRLTVL.

Regarding this clonotype: The missing conserved phenylalanine or tryptophan at the end of this CDR3 makes a read error likely. The DNA is left out, because the CDR3 cannot be placed on it with certainty; the CDR3 is given as TCRdb lists it. V is TRBV12-3 or TRBV12-4 and J is TRBJ1-4; TRBD1, the table's D call, lacks a check against the DNA. The CDR3 spans 9 amino acids, including both terminal residues. This chain's CDR3 is CASRPGADV.

This clonotype came up a few times. This chain uses TRBV7-8 with TRBJ2-1, with 9 positions matching TRBD2. The CDR3 consists of 15 residues. After removal of 1 base from V and 8 bases from J, the junction contained 6 bases not matched to a gene. Germline-derived CDR1 and CDR2 are SGHVS and FQNEAQ. As DNA, the CDR3 is TGTGCCAGCAGCTTAGGGGCGGGAGGGCCTTATGAGCAGTTCTTC. Its translation: CASSLGAGGPYEQFF. Full variable domain (remainder filled in from reference TRBV7-8 and TRBJ2-1): GAGVSQSPRYKVAKRGQDVALRCDPISGHVSLFWYQQALGQGPEFLTYFQNEAQLDKSGLPSDRFFAERPEGSVSTLKIQRTQQEDSAVYLCASSLGAGGPYEQFFGPGTRLTVL.

This chain joins TRBV5-1 and TRBJ1-2; D is uncertain. This CDR3 has 13 residues. Germline V gives CDR1 SGHRS, CDR2 YFSETQ. With 3 bases removed from V and 5 bases from J, the gap between germline ends came to 11 bases. The CDR3 spells CASSSLLGYGYTF. The CDR3 nucleotides are TGCGCCAGCAGCTCCCTCCTAGGGTATGGCTACACCTTC.

The V gene is TRBV29-1, the J gene TRBJ2-5, with D perhaps TRBD2 (7 bases). The CDR3 loop spans 17 amino acids. Trimming cost V 0 bases and J 2 bases, with 19 bases left between them. Per the germline V gene, CDR1 is SQVTM and CDR2 is ANQGSEA. The DNA of the CDR3 is TGCAGCGTTGAAGATCGGGGTTTCGGGGGGCCTCAAGAGACCCAGTACTTC. Protein sequence: CSVEDRGFGGPQETQYF.

This chain joins TRBV5-6 and TRBJ2-4, with TRBD1 identical over 7 bases. The trim removed 2 bases at V and 8 bases at J, leaving 10 bases unmatched. The germline CDR1 and CDR2 sequences are SGHDT and YYEEEE. The CDR3 is made up of 15 amino acids. This chain's CDR3 is CASSFDRVGVDIQYF. In DNA, the CDR3 is TGTGCCAGCAGCTTCGACAGGGTTGGCGTTGACATTCAGTACTTC.

The rearrangement uses TRBV29-1 and TRBJ1-4; D not certain. V was clipped by 2 bases and J by 0 bases, with 4 bases between them. CDR1 and CDR2 from the germline V gene are SQVTM and ANQGSEA. The length of the CDR3 is 13 residues. CDR3 amino acids: CSVETTTNEKLFF. CDR3 sequence (DNA): TGCAGCGTTGAAACAACAACTAATGAAAAACTGTTTTTT. The complete variable domain, with remaining parts taken from reference TRBV29-1 and TRBJ1-4, reads SAVISQKPSRDICQRGTSLTIQCQVDSQVTMMFWYRQQPGQSLTLIATANQGSEATYESGFVIDKFPISRPNLTFSTLTVSNMSPEDSSIYLCSVETTTNEKLFFGSGTQLSVL.

V gene TRBV18 combines with J gene TRBJ2-5, with 8 bases that match TRBD2. Trimming at V came to 2 bases and at J to 5 bases, leaving 7 bases not matched to a gene. Germline V gives CDR1 KGHSH, CDR2 LQKENI. The CDR3 loop spans 15 amino acids. CDR3 residues: CASSPNSGTGETQYF. The CDR3, as DNA: TGTGCCAGCTCACCAAATAGCGGGACGGGTGAGACCCAGTACTTC.

The V and J genes are TRBV27 and TRBJ2-2; 9 bases agree with TRBD2. V lost 4 bases to trimming and J lost 4 bases; unmatched junction nucleotides: 4. CDR1 and CDR2 from the germline V gene are MNHEY and SMNVEV (reference sequence). The CDR3 runs to 15 residues. The CDR3 protein is CASSSGTSSTGELFF. In DNA, the CDR3 is TGTGCCAGCAGTTCCGGGACTAGCAGCACCGGGGAGCTGTTTTTT.

This clonotype turned up a few times. The V and J genes are TRBV4-1 and TRBJ2-1, with TRBD2 matching over 13 bases. V was pared by 1 base and J by 7 bases, with 7 bases of the junction left unmatched. The CDR3 is made up of 17 amino acids. Germline V gene sequence: CDR1 MGHRA, CDR2 YSYEKL. DNA of the CDR3: TGCGCCAGCAGCCAAGGCGGACTAGCGGGAGCGGGTAATGAGCAGTTCTTC. The encoded protein is CASSQGGLAGAGNEQFF.

This clonotype was seen a few times. This chain links TRBV20-1 with TRBJ2-7; 10 nucleotides line up with TRBD2. Germline loops: CDR1 DFQATT, CDR2 SNEGSKA (reference sequence). V dropped 6 bases and J dropped 6; count of bases not matched to a gene: 11. The CDR3 spans 14 residues. The CDR3 sequence: CSAAQGSGRLEQYF. CDR3 sequence (DNA): TGCAGTGCGGCCCAGGGTAGCGGGAGGCTCGAGCAGTACTTC.

In this sample, this clonotype turned up a few times. V and J are TRBV29-1 and TRBJ2-5, with TRBD1 as a possible D gene (6 bases). The J call may be incorrect, as the DNA end agrees better with TRBJ2-7. Germline V gene sequence: CDR1 SQVTM, CDR2 ANQGSEA. The CDR3 consists of 14 residues. In DNA, the CDR3 is TGCAGCGTTGAAGCCTCAGGGGTCCCCTACGAGCAGTACTTC. Residues: CSVEASGVPYEQYF.

This clonotype was counted between two and nine times. The chain combines TRBV12-5 with TRBJ2-5, with 7 positions matching TRBD2. The trim removed 4 bases at V and 5 bases at J, leaving 7 bases unmatched. Looked up from germline, CDR1 is LGHNT and CDR2 is FRNRAP. The CDR3 contains 14 residues. The CDR3 region is CASGSPGGAETQYF. Written as DNA, the CDR3 is TGTGCTAGTGGTTCCCCGGGGGGAGCGGAGACCCAGTACTTC.

This clonotype occurred a few times. CDR3 sequence (DNA): TGTGCCAGCAGCGTATCGGACAGTCACAATGAGCAGTTCTTC. Translated: CASSVSDSHNEQFF. This rearrangement joins TRBV9 to TRBJ2-1; D possibly corresponds to TRBD1 (6 bases). The CDR3 sequence is 14 residues long. V was pared by 1 base and J by 5 bases, with 10 bases between. CDR1 and CDR2 (germline): SGDLS, YYNGEE.

The CDR3 bases are TGTGCCACCAGTGACGAGGGGTACTCCTACAATGAGCAGTTCTTC. Translating it yields CATSDEGYSYNEQFF. The chain recombines TRBV24-1 with TRBJ2-1, with D possibly being TRBD1 or TRBD2 (5 bases each). The CDR3 has 15 amino acids. The V gene's germline CDR1 is KGHDR and CDR2 SFDVKD. Trimming took 4 bases from V and 0 from J, leaving 9 bases between them.